This is a list of T cell receptor beta chains from one sample in a study of blood T cell repertoires in COVID-19. Using immunoSEQ multiplex PCR, the repertoire was profiled, and TCRdb retains in-frame clones only, with some absent. The table shows roughly 150,000 clones, with about 85% occurring only once. Input material: peripheral blood. All receptors come from a woman aged 70-85 years with acute or convalescent COVID-19. CDR3s include the opening cysteine and the closing phenylalanine or tryptophan. The D gene is left open where the match is weak.

V	J	length	D	CDR3
TRBV13	TRBJ2-7	14	TRBD1	CASSSGDRVYEQYF
TRBV15	TRBJ1-3	21	TRBD1	CATSRDSWDRGGRFSGNTIYF
TRBV19	TRBJ1-2	12	NA	CASSGTGTGYTF
TRBV7-2	TRBJ1-5	12	NA	CASSLAGPAQHF
TRBV5-1	TRBJ2-1	15	TRBD1	CASSLHRDRGNEQFF
TRBV5-4	TRBJ2-3	14	NA	CASSLVRVADTQYF
TRBV9	TRBJ2-2	17	NA	CASSVEYLELNTGELFF
TRBV3-1/TRBV3-2	TRBJ2-3	13	TRBD1	CASQGQGTDTQYF
TRBV6-5	TRBJ1-5	14	TRBD1	CASSRTGPYQPQHF
TRBV5-1	TRBJ2-5	16	TRBD2	CASSSRTSGVGETQYF
TRBV11-2	TRBJ2-6	17	TRBD1	CASSSWGQREGANVLTF
TRBV4-3	TRBJ1-1	14	NA	CASSQSRGHTEAFF
TRBV2	TRBJ1-1	13	NA	CASSDILNTEAFF
TRBV3-1/TRBV3-2	TRBJ2-3	15	TRBD2	CASSQEGGLAYTQYF
TRBV30	TRBJ2-3	15	TRBD1	CAWGGQGLVGDTQYF
TRBV4-1	TRBJ2-3	14	NA	CASSQGPGKDTQYF
TRBV27	TRBJ1-5	12	NA	CASSRSNQPQHF
TRBV5-1	TRBJ2-1	15	TRBD1	CASRMTPGQTNEQFF
TRBV18	TRBJ1-4	15	TRBD1	CASSLRQGENEKLFF
TRBV18	TRBJ2-5	16	NA	CASSLLGVSIQETQYF
TRBV5-4	TRBJ2-3	16	NA	CASSLSAGGLWDTQYF
TRBV27	TRBJ2-7	24	TRBD2	CASSFISSGGAGSYYTKSSYEQYF
TRBV5-5	TRBJ1-2	16	TRBD1	CASSRIGTGSPYGYTF
TRBV5-6	TRBJ2-5	17	TRBD2	CASSTPRLAGIQETQYF
TRBV19	TRBJ1-2	15	NA	CASSLQGSNHYGYTF
TRBV5-6	TRBJ1-2	16	NA	CASSLVTGKRLYGYTF
TRBV7-2	TRBJ2-7	16	NA	CASSLASPPTTYEQYF
TRBV2	TRBJ1-2	12	NA	CASSLRDYGYTF
TRBV18	TRBJ1-4	16	TRBD1	CASSLGQGAPNEKLFF
TRBV9	TRBJ2-7	14	NA	CASSVRQIGYEQYF
TRBV10-3	TRBJ1-1	14	NA	CAISGHDRNSEAFF
TRBV3-1/TRBV3-2	TRBJ1-5	14	NA	CASSQYFGNQPQHF
TRBV6-5	TRBJ1-2	15	TRBD1	CASSYFGQGAGGYTF
TRBV12-5	TRBJ1-2	13	TRBD1	CASGLDRGLGYTF
TRBV15	TRBJ2-1	14	NA	CATSTYRGYNEQFF